This T cell receptor (beta chain) was found in a study of blood T cell repertoires in COVID-19. The method was immunoSEQ multiplex PCR; TCRdb's version includes in-frame clones alone and lacks a portion of them. The sample holds roughly 200,000 clones, just over 85% seen once. V was pared by 6 bases and J by 2 bases, with 5 bases of the junction left unmatched. Per germline, CDR1 MNHEY and CDR2 SMNVEV (reference sequence). The CDR3 runs 15 residues. This receptor was identified in a woman between 40 and 55 years old with acute COVID-19. The sample taken for sequencing was PBMCs or T cells enriched from blood (not recorded which). The V call is TRBV27, the J call TRBJ1-4, with TRBD1 matching 8 bases. This CDR3 is CASRQGDWTNEKLFF. CDR3 DNA: TGTGCCAGCAGACAGGGGGACTGGACTAATGAAAAACTGTTTTTT.